This is a list of T cell receptor beta chains from one sample in a study of beta chain features in type 1 diabetes. Assay used: immunoSEQ multiplex PCR; TCRdb lists only in-frame clones, some missing. The top ten hold roughly 0.017% of the sample, which has 200,000 to 300,000 clones, about a tenth seen once. Specimen: naive CD4+ T cells from blood. The source is a man aged 30-40 years with type 1 diabetes. Both conserved end residues are part of each CDR3. The order of the fields is D gene, clone size, V gene, J gene, CDR3 protein, CDR3 DNA. A D gene is named only where the DNA matches it firmly. The listing skips clone size in some rows; elsewhere it reads once, few, many or a size class.

d_call: .
clone_size: .
v_call: TRBV4-2
j_call: TRBJ1-1
cdr3_aa: CASSQDWRNTEAFF
cdr3_nt: TGTGCCAGCAGCCAAGATTGGAGGAACACTGAAGCTTTCTTT

d_call: .
clone_size: few
v_call: TRBV5-1
j_call: TRBJ1-2
cdr3_aa: CASSLAGTSYGYTF
cdr3_nt: TGCGCCAGCAGCTTGGCAGGGACTTCCTATGGCTACACCTTC

d_call: .
clone_size: .
v_call: TRBV4-1
j_call: TRBJ1-6
cdr3_aa: CASSQDEGSGLHF
cdr3_nt: TGCGCCAGCAGCCAAGATGAGGGCAGTGGGCTCCACTTT

d_call: .
clone_size: few
v_call: TRBV19
j_call: TRBJ1-6
cdr3_aa: CASSEGWSYNSPLHF
cdr3_nt: TGTGCCAGTAGTGAGGGTTGGTCCTATAATTCACCCCTCCACTTT

d_call: TRBD1
clone_size: few
v_call: TRBV7-2
j_call: TRBJ2-7
cdr3_aa: CASSIGTAVQVQYF
cdr3_nt: TGTGCCAGCAGTATAGGGACAGCGGTTCAGGTGCAGTACTTC

d_call: .
clone_size: .
v_call: TRBV11-2
j_call: TRBJ2-2
cdr3_aa: CASSLAMRGYTGELFF
cdr3_nt: TGTGCCAGCAGCTTAGCGATGCGGGGCTACACCGGGGAGCTGTTTTTT

d_call: .
clone_size: .
v_call: TRBV7-8
j_call: TRBJ2-7
cdr3_aa: CASSVPGGEQYF
cdr3_nt: TGTGCCAGCAGCGTACCCGGGGGCGAGCAGTACTTC

d_call: TRBD1
clone_size: .
v_call: TRBV11-2
j_call: TRBJ1-6
cdr3_aa: CASSLWTGTSPLHF
cdr3_nt: TGTGCCAGCAGCTTATGGACAGGGACTTCACCCCTCCACTTT

d_call: .
clone_size: few
v_call: TRBV7-8
j_call: TRBJ2-2
cdr3_aa: CASSLVLTGELFF
cdr3_nt: TGTGCCAGCAGCTTAGTCTTGACCGGGGAGCTGTTTTTT

d_call: TRBD1
clone_size: few
v_call: TRBV5-1
j_call: TRBJ1-1
cdr3_aa: CASSIGTVVNSEAFF
cdr3_nt: TGCGCCAGCAGCATCGGGACAGTCGTCAATAGTGAAGCTTTCTTT

d_call: .
clone_size: few
v_call: TRBV5-1
j_call: TRBJ1-2
cdr3_aa: CASSPTPGDYGYTF
cdr3_nt: TGCGCCAGCAGCCCCACCCCCGGGGACTATGGCTACACCTTC

d_call: .
clone_size: few
v_call: TRBV7-3
j_call: TRBJ1-1
cdr3_aa: CASSESGNTEAFF
cdr3_nt: TGTGCCAGCAGCGAATCAGGGAACACTGAAGCTTTCTTT

d_call: .
clone_size: .
v_call: TRBV11-2
j_call: TRBJ2-2
cdr3_aa: CASSAPPPGELFF
cdr3_nt: TGTGCCAGCAGCGCGCCCCCCCCCGGGGAGCTGTTTTTT

d_call: .
clone_size: few
v_call: TRBV9
j_call: TRBJ1-4
cdr3_aa: CASSVTGINEKLFF
cdr3_nt: TGTGCCAGCAGCGTAACCGGGATTAATGAAAAACTGTTTTTT

d_call: .
clone_size: many
v_call: TRBV4-3
j_call: TRBJ2-6
cdr3_aa: CASSQSWANVLTF
cdr3_nt: TGCGCCAGCAGCCAGTCATGGGCCAACGTCCTGACTTTC

d_call: .
clone_size: few
v_call: TRBV28
j_call: TRBJ1-2
cdr3_aa: CASSLSRDGYTF
cdr3_nt: TGTGCCAGCAGTTTATCTCGGGATGGCTACACCTTC

d_call: .
clone_size: .
v_call: TRBV25-1
j_call: TRBJ1-2
cdr3_aa: CASSLRRQAGYTF
cdr3_nt: TGTGCCAGCAGTTTACGTCGCCAGGCGGGCTACACCTTC

d_call: .
clone_size: .
v_call: TRBV11-2
j_call: TRBJ2-1
cdr3_aa: CASSLEADHKFF
cdr3_nt: TGTGCCAGCAGCTTAGAAGCGGATCACAAGTTCTTC

d_call: TRBD2
clone_size: few
v_call: TRBV5-1
j_call: TRBJ2-3
cdr3_aa: CASSQQRGGTDTQYF
cdr3_nt: TGCGCCAGCAGCCAACAGCGGGGCGGGACAGATACGCAGTATTTT

d_call: .
clone_size: .
v_call: TRBV7-9
j_call: TRBJ2-3
cdr3_aa: CASSLGQITDTQYF
cdr3_nt: TGTGCCAGCAGCCTCGGACAGATAACAGATACGCAGTATTTT

d_call: .
clone_size: .
v_call: TRBV30
j_call: TRBJ1-1
cdr3_aa: CAWTQAPMNTEAFF
cdr3_nt: TGTGCCTGGACCCAAGCGCCGATGAACACTGAAGCTTTCTTT

d_call: TRBD1
clone_size: .
v_call: TRBV6-5
j_call: TRBJ2-5
cdr3_aa: CASGRTGSQETQYF
cdr3_nt: TGTGCCAGCGGAAGGACAGGGAGTCAAGAGACCCAGTACTTC

d_call: TRBD1
clone_size: .
v_call: TRBV5-4
j_call: TRBJ1-1
cdr3_aa: CASRQRQGDTEAFF
cdr3_nt: TGTGCCAGCAGACAAAGACAGGGGGACACTGAAGCTTTCTTT

d_call: .
clone_size: .
v_call: TRBV11-2
j_call: TRBJ2-1
cdr3_aa: CASSLGGMGGSYNEQFF
cdr3_nt: TGTGCCAGCAGCTTAGGGGGCATGGGCGGTTCCTACAATGAGCAGTTCTTC

d_call: .
clone_size: .
v_call: TRBV30
j_call: TRBJ2-6
cdr3_aa: CAFYSSGANVLTF
cdr3_nt: TGTGCCTTTTATTCCTCTGGGGCCAACGTCCTGACTTTC

d_call: TRBD2
clone_size: .
v_call: TRBV5-6
j_call: TRBJ2-3
cdr3_aa: CASSVLAGSQVTQYF
cdr3_nt: TGTGCCAGCAGCGTGCTAGCGGGGTCACAAGTTACGCAGTATTTT

d_call: .
clone_size: few
v_call: TRBV9
j_call: TRBJ1-1
cdr3_aa: CASSTTSLQGNTEAFF
cdr3_nt: TGTGCCAGCAGCACCACGTCTCTACAGGGGAACACTGAAGCTTTCTTT

d_call: .
clone_size: few
v_call: TRBV5-1
j_call: TRBJ2-5
cdr3_aa: CASSLAGQYQETQYF
cdr3_nt: TGCGCCAGCAGCTTGGCCGGACAGTACCAAGAGACCCAGTACTTC

d_call: TRBD2
clone_size: .
v_call: TRBV28
j_call: TRBJ2-1
cdr3_aa: CASRGERGRTYNEQFF
cdr3_nt: TGTGCCAGCAGGGGGGAGCGGGGGAGGACATACAATGAGCAGTTCTTC

d_call: TRBD1
clone_size: few
v_call: TRBV19
j_call: TRBJ1-2
cdr3_aa: CASSIGQVLYGYTF
cdr3_nt: TGTGCCAGTAGTATCGGACAGGTCCTCTATGGCTACACCTTC

d_call: TRBD1
clone_size: few
v_call: TRBV10-3
j_call: TRBJ2-2
cdr3_aa: CAISGQGANTGELFF
cdr3_nt: TGTGCCATCAGTGGACAGGGGGCTAACACCGGGGAGCTGTTTTTT

d_call: .
clone_size: .
v_call: TRBV7-2
j_call: TRBJ2-1
cdr3_aa: CASSYLAGSEQFF
cdr3_nt: TGTGCCAGCAGCTACTTGGCGGGGTCGGAGCAGTTCTTC

d_call: .
clone_size: .
v_call: TRBV9
j_call: TRBJ2-6
cdr3_aa: CASSVEGVSGANVLTF
cdr3_nt: TGTGCCAGCAGCGTGGAGGGTGTCTCTGGGGCCAACGTCCTGACTTTC

d_call: .
clone_size: .
v_call: TRBV2
j_call: TRBJ2-7
cdr3_aa: CASGIIPGTARGAQYF
cdr3_nt: TGTGCCAGCGGGATTATTCCCGGGACTGCAAGGGGAGCGCAGTACTTC

d_call: .
clone_size: few
v_call: TRBV27
j_call: TRBJ2-1
cdr3_aa: CASSFPPLYNEQFF
cdr3_nt: TGTGCCAGCAGTTTCCCCCCACTTTACAATGAGCAGTTCTTC

d_call: TRBD1
clone_size: few
v_call: TRBV30
j_call: TRBJ1-5
cdr3_aa: CAWDRAGVQPQHF
cdr3_nt: TGTGCCTGGGACAGGGCAGGGGTTCAGCCCCAGCATTTT

d_call: TRBD1
clone_size: few
v_call: TRBV2
j_call: TRBJ2-7
cdr3_aa: CASSSHTGGGYEQYF
cdr3_nt: TGTGCCAGCAGTTCACATACAGGGGGCGGCTACGAGCAGTACTTC

d_call: TRBD2
clone_size: few
v_call: TRBV25-1
j_call: TRBJ2-1
cdr3_aa: CASSPLERGNEQFF
cdr3_nt: TGTGCCAGCAGTCCCTTGGAGCGGGGCAATGAGCAGTTCTTC

d_call: .
clone_size: .
v_call: TRBV12-2
j_call: TRBJ1-1
cdr3_aa: CASRLGTGPMNTEAFF
cdr3_nt: TGTGCAAGTCGCTTAGGGACAGGGCCCATGAACACTGAAGCTTTCTTT

d_call: .
clone_size: .
v_call: TRBV7-2
j_call: TRBJ2-5
cdr3_aa: CASSLDHGKETQYF
cdr3_nt: TGTGCCAGCAGCTTAGATCACGGGAAAGAGACCCAGTACTTC